This entry lists 31 T cell receptor beta chains sequenced from one sample in a study of blood T cells in healthy people across ages. Together with a sample-barcoded 5' primer, a J-beta primer mix was included in a second PCR lasting roughly 6 to 12 cycles. TCRdb passed the 5' RACE reads through MiXCR, listing each CDR3 protein once. The data hold 790,000 or so distinct CDR3 sequences, with about 46% observed a single time. Sequencing was done on a sample of blood. Receptor source: a man older than 75 in good health.

The V gene is TRBV29-1, the J gene TRBJ2-3; D gene unclear. Per the germline V gene, CDR1 is SQVTM and CDR2 is ANQGSEA. This CDR3 has 13 amino acids. Trimming took off 7 bases at V and 4 bases at J, with 15 bases between the two ends. The CDR3 DNA reads as TGCAGCGGCCGAAATCTTAATTCAGATACGCAGTATTTT. This encodes CSGRNLNSDTQYF.

The rearrangement joins TRBV7-2 to TRBJ2-7, with D maybe TRBD1 (6 bases). Germline V gene lookup returns CDR1 SGHTA and CDR2 FQGNSA. The CDR3 loop spans 15 amino acids. The V end lost 5 bases, the J end lost 0 bases, and 14 bases lay between the germline ends. CDR3 coding DNA: TGTGCCAGCAGCCGACCCGGACAGAACTCCTACGAGCAGTACTTC. This sequence encodes CASSRPGQNSYEQYF.

J is TRBJ2-1 and V is TRBV20-1; maybe TRBD2 (6 bases). The CDR3 extends over 14 amino acids. Deletions cut 0 bases from V and 7 bases from J, with 13 bases between. CDR1 DFQATT and CDR2 SNEGSKA come from the germline V gene (reference sequence). The CDR3: CSARDRRGMNEQFF. Written as DNA, the CDR3 is TGCAGTGCTAGAGATCGGCGCGGGATGAATGAGCAGTTCTTC.

This clonotype was observed a few times. The chain is built from TRBV24-1 and TRBJ2-1; perhaps TRBD1 as D (5 bases). V lost 5 bases and J 6 bases, leaving 10 bases between the germline ends. The CDR3 is 13 amino acids. From germline, CDR1 is KGHDR and CDR2 SFDVKD. CDR3 sequence: CATSAGHINEQFF. In DNA, the CDR3 is TGTGCCACCAGTGCTGGACATATCAATGAGCAGTTCTTC.

The chain couples TRBV7-9 to TRBJ1-5; D gene uncertain. The CDR3 is 16 amino acids. Looked up from germline, CDR1 is SEHNR and CDR2 is FQNEAQ (reference sequence). Trimming took off 5 bases at V and 4 bases at J, with 18 bases between the two ends. The CDR3 region is CASSPKRAKSNQPQHF. As DNA, the CDR3 is TGTGCCAGCAGCCCCAAACGGGCGAAGAGTAATCAGCCCCAGCATTTT. Supplemented by reference TRBV7-9 and TRBJ1-5, the full variable domain reads DTGVSQNPRHKITKRGQNVTFRCDPISEHNRLYWYRQTLGQGPEFLTYFQNEAQLEKSRLLSDRFSAERPKGSFSTLEIQRTEQGDSAMYLCASSPKRAKSNQPQHFGDGTRLSIL.

This clonotype was picked up many times. The V gene is TRBV29-1, the J gene TRBJ2-1; no clear D gene. Germline CDR1 and CDR2: SQVTM and ANQGSEA. Trimming left V 4 bases short and J 6 bases short, with 4 bases between. The CDR3 has 10 amino acids. CDR3 in amino acids: CSVAGNEQFF. CDR3 sequence (DNA): TGCAGCGTTGCTGGCAATGAGCAGTTCTTC.

This sequence joins TRBV29-1 and TRBJ2-1; D perhaps matches TRBD1 (6 bases). Germline-derived CDR1 and CDR2 are SQVTM and ANQGSEA. This CDR3 comprises 10 residues. The V and J ends lost 7 bases and 10 bases respectively, with 11 bases between them. The CDR3 bases are TGCAGCGCCAGGGACATCGAGCAGTTCTTC. Protein: CSARDIEQFF.

This chain joins TRBV20-1 and TRBJ2-1; TRBD1 matches at 8 bases. The CDR3 consists of 13 residues. Germline CDR1 reads DFQATT; CDR2 reads SNEGSKA (reference sequence). After removal of 5 bases from V and 5 bases from J, the junction contained 5 bases not matched to a gene. In DNA, the CDR3 is TGCAGTGCTGGGGACAGGCGCAACAATGAGCAGTTCTTC. As protein: CSAGDRRNNEQFF.

This rearrangement joins TRBV20-1 to TRBJ1-2; D call uncertain. Germline CDR1 is DFQATT and CDR2 is SNEGSKA (reference sequence). The CDR3 runs to 13 residues. Trimming removed 6 bases at V and 7 bases at J, with 18 bases between. The CDR3 DNA reads TGCAGTGCCACAGCCCTCCGCGCCAGTGGCTACACCTTC. Amino acid sequence: CSATALRASGYTF.

As for this clonotype: This may stem from a read error, because a much larger clone lies one nucleotide away. The V call is TRBV5-1, the J call TRBJ1-6; 7 bases map to TRBD1. Germline assignment: CDR1 SGHRS and CDR2 YFSETQ. The length of the CDR3 is 16 residues. CDR3 bases: TGCGCCGGCAGCTTGACCACAGGGGAGGTGAATTCACCCCTCCACTTT. Protein: CAGSLTTGEVNSPLHF.

This clonotype was recorded a few times. V gene TRBV25-1 combines with J gene TRBJ2-2, with 10 bases fitting TRBD1. The J segment lost 6 bases and the V segment lost 6 bases, leaving 7 bases of the junction unmatched. Germline V lookup: CDR1 MGHDK, CDR2 SYGVNS. The CDR3 is 15 residues long. The CDR3 here is CASRSRDRGPGELFF. In DNA form, the CDR3 reads TGTGCCAGCAGATCCCGGGACAGGGGTCCCGGGGAGCTGTTTTTT.

The sample holds one count of this clonotype. The junction does not match germline at one end; this may be a read error. The chain carries TRBV7-3 and TRBJ1-1, with 7 positions matching TRBD1. Germline V CDR1 and CDR2: SGHTA, FQGTGA. The CDR3 length is 13 residues. CDR3 DNA sequence: TGTGCCTGCAGAATGGACAGGCTCGCTGAAGCTTTCTTT. Translation gives CACRMDRLAEAFF.

The chain uses TRBV2 and TRBJ2-7; 9 positions agree with TRBD1. J lost 1 base, V lost 5 bases, and 12 bases had no gene match. This CDR3 is 17 amino acids long. Germline lookup yields CDR1 SNHLY and CDR2 FYNNEI. CDR3 sequence reads: CASSNPGQGQPSYEQYF. In DNA form, the CDR3 reads TGTGCCAGCAGTAACCCCGGACAGGGGCAGCCGTCCTACGAGCAGTACTTC. Combining the CDR3 with reference TRBV2 and TRBJ2-7 gives the whole variable domain EPEVTQTPSHQVTQMGQEVILRCVPISNHLYFYWYRQILGQKVEFLVSFYNNEISEKSEIFDDQFSVERPDGSNFTLKIRSTKLEDSAMYFCASSNPGQGQPSYEQYFGPGTRLTVT.

This chain links TRBV21-1 with TRBJ2-2; the listed D gene, TRBD2, was not tested against the DNA. TRBV21-1 is designated a pseudogene. The CDR3 is 17 amino acids. CDR3 in DNA: TGTGCCAGCAGCAAACGTACTAGCGGAAACAACACCGGGGAGCTGTTTTTT. This translates into CASSKRTSGNNTGELFF.

The V and J genes are TRBV24-1 and TRBJ2-3, with TRBD2 identical over 7 bases. The CDR3 has 14 amino acids. V was pared by 9 bases and J by 4 bases, with 9 bases of the junction left unmatched. Germline loops: CDR1 KGHDR, CDR2 SFDVKD. The CDR3 region has the DNA TGTGCCACCTCGGAGGGCGGGAGCGCAGATACGCAGTATTTT. This codes for CATSEGGSADTQYF.

This clonotype was counted a single time. The chain uses TRBV4-2 and TRBJ2-3, with no clear D. Germline V gives CDR1 LGHNA, CDR2 YNFKEQ. This CDR3 comprises 16 residues. V lost 1 base, J lost 1 base, and 12 bases lay in between. In nucleotides, the CDR3 is TGTGCCAGCAGCCAAGTCAGTCGGAAGGGCACAGATACGCAGTATTTT. Its translation: CASSQVSRKGTDTQYF.

A word on this clonotype: A read error may account for a junction end that differs from germline. The chain recombines TRBV28 with TRBJ2-3; 8 nucleotides line up with TRBD1. CDR1 MDHEN and CDR2 SYDVKM come from the germline V gene. The CDR3 totals 13 residues. CDR3: CAGSQTGEDTQYF. DNA for the CDR3: TGTGCCGGCAGTCAGACAGGGGAGGATACGCAGTATTTT.

V is TRBV2 and J is TRBJ2-7; no clear D. Germline assignment: CDR1 SNHLY and CDR2 FYNNEI. V lost 6 bases, J lost 0 bases, and 12 bases lay in between. This CDR3 region has 14 residues. The CDR3 bases are TGTGCCAGCAGCGGACGGAGAACCTCCTACGAGCAGTACTTC. Amino acid sequence: CASSGRRTSYEQYF.

This chain links TRBV4-1 with TRBJ2-1; either TRBD1 or TRBD2 may supply D (5 bases each). The V end lost 4 bases, the J end lost 3 bases, and 13 bases lay between the germline ends. CDR3 length: 15 residues. Germline V gene data show CDR1 as MGHRA and CDR2 as YSYEKL. In DNA form, the CDR3 reads TGCGCCAGCAGCCGGTCCGGGACCTACTACAATGAGCAGTTCTTC. Translated: CASSRSGTYYNEQFF.

The rearrangement links TRBV6-2 or TRBV6-3 to TRBJ2-3; the match to TRBD2 covers 8 bases. V shed 2 bases and J 3 bases; nucleotides not matched to a gene: 10. Per the germline V gene, CDR1 is MNHEY and CDR2 is SVGEGT. The CDR3 is 17 amino acids. For the CDR3, the DNA is TGTGCCAGCAGTTACGCTCCGAGCGGGGGACGGACAGATACGCAGTATTTT. The encoded protein is CASSYAPSGGRTDTQYF.

This clonotype has a count of ten or more. The CDR3 DNA reads as TGCAGTGCTACCGGGACTAGCGGGAGGGCCAGGGAGACCCAGTACTTC. Amino acid sequence: CSATGTSGRARETQYF. The chain recombines TRBV20-1 with TRBJ2-5; TRBD2 matches 16 bases. The germline CDR1 and CDR2 sequences are DFQATT and SNEGSKA (reference sequence). The ends lost 4 bases at V and 5 bases at J; junction bases unmatched: 7. This CDR3 region has 16 residues.

This clonotype was seen more than once but under ten times. This sequence joins TRBV6-2 or TRBV6-3 and TRBJ2-1, with 13 nucleotides matching TRBD2. CDR3 size: 17 residues. J was trimmed by 8 bases and V by 5 bases; bases with no gene match: 12. The V gene's germline CDR1 is MNHEY and CDR2 SVGEGT. The CDR3 nucleotides read TGTGCCAGCAGTAAATTTAGGACTAGCGGGAGTACCTATGAGCAGTTCTTC. Protein product: CASSKFRTSGSTYEQFF.

V usage is TRBV20-1 and J usage is TRBJ2-5; 9 nucleotides line up with TRBD2. The germline CDR1 and CDR2 sequences are DFQATT and SNEGSKA (reference sequence). The CDR3 extends over 15 amino acids. V dropped 0 bases and J dropped 3; count of bases not matched to a gene: 5. In DNA form, the CDR3 reads TGCAGTGCTAGAGATGCGAGACTAGCGGAAGAGACCCAGTACTTC. This sequence encodes CSARDARLAEETQYF.

The V call is TRBV28, the J call TRBJ2-4; D perhaps matches TRBD1 (6 bases). The germline CDR1 and CDR2 sequences are MDHEN and SYDVKM. Between the trimmed V and J ends, which lost 5 bases and 7 bases, there was a span of 12 bases. CDR3 size: 13 residues. The CDR3 region is CASSKGQWNIQYF. The CDR3, as DNA: TGTGCCAGCAGTAAGGGACAATGGAACATTCAGTACTTC.

The V call is TRBV6-6, the J call TRBJ1-5, with D hard to call. Per germline, CDR1 MNHNY and CDR2 SVGAGI (reference sequence). This CDR3 contains 14 residues. The V end lost 1 base, the J end lost 3 bases, and 7 bases lay between the germline ends. This CDR3 is CASSYLGNNQPQHF. CDR3 nucleotide sequence: TGTGCCAGCAGTTACTTGGGGAACAATCAGCCCCAGCATTTT.

This clonotype was counted a single time. The chain couples TRBV11-2 to TRBJ2-7; 8 nucleotides match TRBD1. Trimming at V came to 1 base and at J to 4 bases, leaving 6 bases not matched to a gene. The CDR3 length is 15 residues. CDR1 and CDR2 from the germline V gene are SGHAT and FQNNGV. The CDR3 region is CASSLADTGGYEQYF. The DNA for the CDR3 is TGTGCCAGCAGCTTAGCGGACACAGGGGGTTACGAGCAGTACTTC. Variable domain in full (rest from reference TRBV11-2 and TRBJ2-7): EAGVAQSPRYKIIEKRQSVAFWCNPISGHATLYWYQQILGQGPKLLIQFQNNGVVDDSQLPKDRFSAERLKGVDSTLKIQPAKLEDSAVYLCASSLADTGGYEQYFGPGTRLTVT.

CDR3 loop: CASSSSGEVYNEQFF. CDR3 DNA: TGTGCCAGCAGTTCTAGCGGGGAAGTATACAATGAGCAGTTCTTC. The chain recombines TRBV27 with TRBJ2-1; 9 nucleotides align to TRBD2. The CDR3 is 15 residues long. V was clipped by 4 bases and J by 4 bases; unmatched bases: 5. CDR1 is MNHEY and CDR2 is SMNVEV in the germline V gene (reference sequence).

V usage is TRBV7-2 and J usage is TRBJ2-1; D not resolved. This CDR3 is 14 amino acids long. Trimming cost V 2 bases and J 5 bases, with 10 bases left between them. Germline values: CDR1 SGHTA, CDR2 FQGNSA. As DNA, the CDR3 is TGTGCCAGCAGCTTATTGTATGGAGACAATGAGCAGTTCTTC. The encoded protein is CASSLLYGDNEQFF. The full variable domain, in which reference TRBV7-2 and TRBJ2-1 provide the parts outside the CDR3, is GAGVSQSPSNKVTEKGKDVELRCDPISGHTALYWYRQSLGQGLEFLIYFQGNSAPDKSGLPSDRFSAERTGGSVSTLTIQRTQQEDSAVYLCASSLLYGDNEQFFGPGTRLTVL.

In its sample, this clonotype was seen a few times. The CDR3, as DNA: TGCGCCAGCAGCCAAGATTGGAGCAGATGGGCCAATGAGCAGTTCTTC. It codes for CASSQDWSRWANEQFF. The genes are TRBV4-3 and TRBJ2-1; no definite D call. The CDR3 runs 16 residues. CDR1 and CDR2 from the germline V gene are LGHNA and YSLEER. Trimming took off 0 bases at V and 6 bases at J, with 15 bases between the two ends.

This clonotype came up a few times. The chain joins TRBV6-6 to TRBJ1-6; possibly TRBD1 for D (5 bases). The CDR3 is 15 amino acids. CDR1 and CDR2 (germline): MNHNY, SVGAGI (reference sequence). Deletions cut 4 bases from V and 2 bases from J, with 9 bases between. The CDR3 DNA reads as TGTGCCAGCAGTTCGGGGCAGACCTATAATTCACCCCTCCACTTT. Protein product: CASSSGQTYNSPLHF.

The rearrangement links TRBV7-3 to TRBJ2-2, with D possibly being TRBD2 (5 bases). The CDR3 extends over 13 amino acids. Trimming removed 5 bases from V and 7 bases from J, with 11 bases in between. Germline-derived CDR1 and CDR2 are SGHTA and FQGTGA. CDR3 loop: CASSAIEGGELFF. The CDR3 nucleotides read TGTGCCAGCAGCGCAATTGAGGGCGGGGAGCTGTTTTTT.